This T cell receptor beta chain was recorded in a study of blood T cell repertoires in COVID-19. TCRdb keeps only in-frame clones here, not all; method: immunoSEQ multiplex PCR. The sample lists under 45,000 clones, around 87% occurring once. V shed 4 bases and J shed 7 bases, with 12 bases lying between them. The CDR3 has 13 residues. Germline V lookup: CDR1 KGHDR, CDR2 SFDVKD. This sequence joins TRBV24-1 and TRBJ1-2, with a weak D call TRBD1 (5 bases). Material for sequencing was peripheral blood. The TCR originated in a man aged 40-55 years with COVID-19, enrolled during active disease. The CDR3 loop is CATSEGLASGYTF. CDR3 coding DNA: TGTGCCACCAGTGAGGGACTGGCTAGTGGCTACACCTTC.